The next 17 T cell receptor beta chains were all read from a single sample in a study of cytomegalovirus exposure and HLA in healthy donors. Amplification used 60 Vbeta primers and 13 Jbeta primers. The protocol was immunoSEQ multiplex PCR, while the TCRdb copy is restricted to in-frame clones and leaves out a portion. This table holds around 140,000 clones, 70% to 85% found once. Sequencing was carried out using PBMCs. The source of these receptors is a man aged 25 to 40 in good health and CMV-seropositive.

The gene calls are TRBV2 and TRBJ2-1, with 9 bases identical to TRBD2. Looked up from germline, CDR1 is SNHLY and CDR2 is FYNNEI. The CDR3 runs to 13 residues. J lost 13 bases, V lost 4 bases, and 8 bases had no gene match. The CDR3 loop reads CASSAGTSWIQFF. CDR3 nucleotide sequence: TGTGCCAGCAGTGCCGGGACTAGCTGGATTCAGTTCTTC.

The chain uses TRBV10-3 and TRBJ2-7; the match to TRBD1 covers 9 bases. The V gene's germline CDR1 is ENHRY and CDR2 SYGVKD. The CDR3 consists of 13 residues. The junction had 5 bases not matched to a gene; V was cut back by 5 bases and J by 6 bases. CDR3 in amino acids: CAISRDRESEQYF. In DNA, the CDR3 is TGTGCCATCAGTAGGGACAGGGAATCCGAGCAGTACTTC.

The chain uses TRBV6-5 and TRBJ2-7; 11 nucleotides align to TRBD2. Per germline, CDR1 MNHEY and CDR2 SVGAGI. The trim removed 0 bases at V and 7 bases at J, leaving 8 bases unmatched. This CDR3 is 16 amino acids long. Written as DNA, the CDR3 is TGTGCCAGCAGTTACTCGATAGCGGGGGGGCCTCGGGAGCAGTACTTC. It specifies CASSYSIAGGPREQYF.

The gene calls are TRBV27 and TRBJ1-6; possible D gene TRBD1, 6 bases. The CDR3 extends over 14 amino acids. Germline CDR1 is MNHEY and CDR2 is SMNVEV (reference sequence). V was pared by 3 bases and J by 9 bases, with 12 bases between. The CDR3 DNA reads as TGTGCCAGCAGTTTTTCAGGGGCGGGTTCACCCCTCCACTTT. As protein: CASSFSGAGSPLHF.

The chain is built from TRBV18 and TRBJ1-4; TRBD1 might be the D (6 bases). Germline V gene sequence: CDR1 KGHSH, CDR2 LQKENI. The CDR3 runs 17 residues. Trimming pared 2 bases from V and 0 bases from J, leaving 13 bases between. DNA of the CDR3: TGTGCCAGCTCACCAGTTGCAGGGGTCGCAACTAATGAAAAACTGTTTTTT. This codes for CASSPVAGVATNEKLFF.

The V gene is TRBV28, the J gene TRBJ2-5; 9 nucleotides line up with TRBD1. This CDR3 contains 16 residues. V shed 6 bases, J shed 4 bases, and the junction held 12 bases outside the gene matches. Germline CDR1 MDHEN, CDR2 SYDVKM. The CDR3, as DNA: TGTGCCAGCAGCCTAAGGACAGGGGCGAGGAGAGAGACCCAGTACTTC. It codes for CASSLRTGARRETQYF. Full variable domain (remainder filled in from reference TRBV28 and TRBJ2-5): DVKVTQSSRYLVKRTGEKVFLECVQDMDHENMFWYRQDPGLGLRLIYFSYDVKMKEKGDIPEGYSVSREKKERFSLILESASTNQTSMYLCASSLRTGARRETQYFGPGTRLLVL.

The chain recombines TRBV10-3 with TRBJ1-2, with D unresolved. V lost 6 bases and J 7 bases, leaving 9 bases between the germline ends. This CDR3 has 11 residues. Germline V gives CDR1 ENHRY, CDR2 SYGVKD. CDR3 protein: CAISFLGGYTF. For the CDR3, the DNA is TGTGCCATCAGCTTTCTAGGTGGCTACACCTTC.

This clone was detected only once. V gene TRBV29-1 combines with J gene TRBJ2-5; 8 bases map to TRBD1. The end of the DNA aligns better with TRBJ2-7, so the J call may be wrong. The CDR3 has 13 amino acids. The germline V gene encodes CDR1 SQVTM and CDR2 ANQGSEA. CDR3 sequence: CSARTGQAYEQYF. The DNA of the CDR3 is TGCAGCGCAAGGACAGGGCAGGCCTACGAGCAGTACTTC.

J is TRBJ1-3 and V is TRBV28; 8 bases agree with TRBD1. Germline CDR1 reads MDHEN; CDR2 reads SYDVKM. This CDR3 spans 15 amino acids. The junction had 2 bases not matched to a gene; V was cut back by 2 bases and J by 2 bases. CDR3 sequence reads: CASSLGQGTGNTIYF. CDR3 DNA sequence: TGTGCCAGCAGTTTAGGACAGGGAACTGGAAACACCATATATTTT.

This clone was picked up a small number of times. V and J are TRBV6-5 and TRBJ1-5; possibly TRBD1 for D (5 bases). V dropped 7 bases and J dropped 7 bases, with 14 bases sitting between them. CDR3 length: 13 residues. Germline V gene sequence: CDR1 MNHEY, CDR2 SVGAGI. This CDR3 is CASNLREGQPQHF. The DNA for the CDR3 is TGTGCCAGCAACCTACGGGAGGGGCAGCCCCAGCATTTT.

J is TRBJ2-1 and V is TRBV23-1, with TRBD1 matching over 11 bases. TRBV23-1 is an ORF; its function is uncertain. This CDR3 has 14 residues. V lost 2 bases to trimming and J lost 7 bases; unmatched junction nucleotides: 1. As DNA, the CDR3 is TGCGCCAGCAGTCAAGGGACAGGGGGGAATGAGCAGTTCTTC. This sequence encodes CASSQGTGGNEQFF.

In regard to this clone: An end of the junction does not agree with germline; a read error may underlie this. This chain uses TRBV18 with TRBJ2-2; 7 positions match TRBD1. This CDR3 contains 17 residues. Germline loops: CDR1 KGHSH, CDR2 LQKENI. DNA for the CDR3: TGTGCCAGTTCACCACCAGGGACAGTACCGAACACCGGGGAGCTGTTTTTT. This codes for CASSPPGTVPNTGELFF. The full variable domain, completed using reference TRBV18 and TRBJ2-2, is NAGVMQNPRHLVRRRGQEARLRCSPMKGHSHVYWYRQLPEEGLKFMVYLQKENIIDESGMPKERFSAEFPKEGPSILRIQQVVRGDSAAYFCASSPPGTVPNTGELFFGEGSRLTVL.

This clone has at least ten counts. The CDR3 nucleotides read TGCGCCAGCAGCCAAGATCCCGCCAGGTCGCTTTACACTGAAGCTTTCTTT. Its translation: CASSQDPARSLYTEAFF. The V call is TRBV4-1, the J call TRBJ1-1; D unresolved. Between the trimmed V and J ends, which lost 0 bases and 3 bases, there was a span of 17 bases. Germline CDR1 reads MGHRA; CDR2 reads YSYEKL. The CDR3 has 17 amino acids.

This chain joins TRBV7-9 and TRBJ1-3, with 7 bases matching TRBD1. The germline gives CDR1 SEHNR, CDR2 FQNEAQ (reference sequence). The J segment lost 6 bases and the V segment lost 5 bases, leaving 10 bases of the junction unmatched. This CDR3 contains 15 residues. The CDR3 sequence: CASSLGGDSLNTIYF. In nucleotides, the CDR3 is TGTGCCAGCAGCCTAGGGGGGGACAGCTTAAACACCATATATTTT.

This sequence joins TRBV2 and TRBJ1-5; perhaps TRBD1 as D (5 bases). The CDR3 has 17 amino acids. CDR1 SNHLY and CDR2 FYNNEI come from the germline V gene. V lost 7 bases to trimming and J lost 0 bases, with 19 bases between them. CDR3 protein: CASNRGGTRYSNQPQHF. Written as DNA, the CDR3 is TGTGCCAGCAACCGGGGAGGGACTCGGTATAGCAATCAGCCCCAGCATTTT.

The rearrangement uses TRBV9 and TRBJ2-5; 7 positions agree with TRBD2. This CDR3 has 16 amino acids. J was trimmed by 1 base and V by 0 bases; bases with no gene match: 6. The germline V gene encodes CDR1 SGDLS and CDR2 YYNGEE. CDR3 sequence (DNA): TGTGCCAGCAGCGTAGACCCTAGCGGCCGCCAAGAGACCCAGTACTTC. Its translation is CASSVDPSGRQETQYF.

The genes are TRBV5-1 and TRBJ1-4; D gene uncertain. This CDR3 is 15 amino acids long. The V end was cut by 0 bases, the J end by 7 bases, with 13 bases between. The germline V gene has CDR1 SGHRS and CDR2 YFSETQ. In DNA, the CDR3 is TGCGCCAGCAGCTTGGGGGAGACGGGGTCTGAAAAACTGTTTTTT. Encoded protein: CASSLGETGSEKLFF.